The clone carrying this T cell receptor beta chain has just a few counts. The trim removed 4 bases at V and 7 bases at J, leaving 8 bases unmatched. The CDR3 spans 15 residues. The germline V gene encodes CDR1 SEHNR and CDR2 FQNEAQ (reference sequence). The data originate from a study of control samples from healthy donors and cancer patients. This table comes from immunoSEQ multiplex PCR, and its TCRdb copy is limited to in-frame clones, with some not included. This sample has some 120,000 clones, with around 90% found just once. The sequenced material came from blood. J is TRBJ2-2 and V is TRBV7-9; 8 bases match TRBD1. The source is a man aged 18-30 years in good health. CDR3 nucleotides: TGTGCCAGCAGCTCCCGCAGGGGGCGCCTCGGGGAGCTGTTTTTT. Amino acid sequence: CASSSRRGRLGELFF.